This T cell receptor (beta chain) was profiled in a study of cytomegalovirus exposure and HLA in healthy donors. Findings and limits, study-wide: Most TCR sequences were uncommon, yet certain public TCRs appeared in many donors.

The germline V gene encodes CDR1 MNHEY and CDR2 SVGAGI. The CDR3 spans 15 residues. V was cut by 2 bases and J by 5 bases, with 15 bases left in between. Primers: 60 Vbeta forward and 13 Jbeta reverse. The data were produced by immunoSEQ multiplex PCR, yet TCRdb's version contains in-frame clones alone and is incomplete. The repertoire holds approximately 150,000 clones, with 75% as singletons. To note about this clone: Its antigen is undetermined.

The TCR sequence derives from a female donor in good health and CMV-seronegative. Sequences were obtained from PBMCs. The chain joins TRBV6-5 to TRBJ1-1; D is undetermined. The CDR3: CASSYLGSLRTEAFF. CDR3 nucleotides: TGTGCCAGCAGTTACCTCGGGAGTCTGAGGACTGAAGCTTTCTTT.